This entry describes one T cell receptor beta chain. Its target is not known. Donors, without exception, were Caucasian adults residing in Nashville, Tennessee. Clones were sequenced by immunoSEQ multiplex PCR, and TCRdb holds only the in-frame ones, with some missing. The sample includes hundreds of thousands of clones, roughly 96% seen only once; the top ten take about 0.32%. The V gene lost 9 bases and the J gene lost 7 bases, with 16 bases spanning the gap. The CDR3 extends over 13 amino acids. This sample was taken from a study of shared clonotypes between healthy human individuals. Findings and caveats of the study: Exclusively blood specimens were collected; tissue repertoires likely differ. Shared clonotypes across all four donors exceeded non-shared ones in generation probability.

V is TRBV6-7 and J is TRBJ1-5, with a possible D match to TRBD1 (6 bases). TRBV6-7 is given ORF status, its function remaining uncertain. The sequenced sample consisted of memory CD8+ T cells sorted from blood. Subset of the sample: CD45RO+ cells pooled with CCR7-negative TemRA cells. This TCR was recovered from a man aged 25 to 45 in good health. In nucleotides, the CDR3 is TGTGCCAGGTTTCAGGGGTGGGAGCAGCCCCAGCATTTT. It codes for CARFQGWEQPQHF.